This T cell receptor beta chain was obtained from a study of blood T cell repertoires in COVID-19. Overall study: Spain, Italy and the United States supplied samples that represented acute and convalescent COVID-19.

Clones were read by immunoSEQ multiplex PCR, and TCRdb kept only the in-frame ones, dropping some. Of about 43,000 clones detected, roughly 89% appear once; the ten largest clones hold 15%. The CDR3 has 12 residues. V was pared by 4 bases and J by 6 bases, with 9 bases between. CDR1 KGHDR and CDR2 SFDVKD come from the germline V gene. The specimen sequenced was peripheral blood. The TCR was taken from a man aged 60 to 69 with active COVID-19. J is TRBJ2-7 and V is TRBV24-1; TRBD2 might be the D (5 bases). The CDR3 region is CATSDPRGEQYF. CDR3 nucleotides: TGTGCCACCAGTGACCCCCGGGGCGAGCAGTACTTC.